This TCR beta chain appears in the sequencing data of a study of Siglec-9 on CD8 T cells in melanoma. Overall study findings and caveats: An effector memory CD8+ T-cell subset seemingly accumulating in melanoma was reportedly marked and regulated by Siglec-9.

Clones were sequenced by immunoSEQ multiplex PCR, and TCRdb holds only the in-frame ones, with some missing. The sample shows about 36,000 clones, about 80% of them seen only once. The length of the CDR3 is 12 residues. The germline V gene encodes CDR1 SGHTA and CDR2 FQGNSA. V shed 2 bases and J shed 4 bases, with 6 bases lying between them. Of note for this clone: The antigen remains unidentified.

The TCR originated in a human donor in good health. The source material was Siglec-9- CD8+ T cells sorted from blood. J is TRBJ2-7 and V is TRBV7-2; D is unresolved. The chain's CDR3 is CASSLSPYEQYF. For the CDR3, the DNA is TGTGCCAGCAGCTTAAGTCCGTACGAGCAGTACTTC. The whole variable domain, filled in from reference TRBV7-2 and TRBJ2-7, reads GAGVSQSPSNKVTEKGKDVELRCDPISGHTALYWYRQSLGQGLEFLIYFQGNSAPDKSGLPSDRFSAERTGGSVSTLTIQRTQQEDSAVYLCASSLSPYEQYFGPGTRLTVT.